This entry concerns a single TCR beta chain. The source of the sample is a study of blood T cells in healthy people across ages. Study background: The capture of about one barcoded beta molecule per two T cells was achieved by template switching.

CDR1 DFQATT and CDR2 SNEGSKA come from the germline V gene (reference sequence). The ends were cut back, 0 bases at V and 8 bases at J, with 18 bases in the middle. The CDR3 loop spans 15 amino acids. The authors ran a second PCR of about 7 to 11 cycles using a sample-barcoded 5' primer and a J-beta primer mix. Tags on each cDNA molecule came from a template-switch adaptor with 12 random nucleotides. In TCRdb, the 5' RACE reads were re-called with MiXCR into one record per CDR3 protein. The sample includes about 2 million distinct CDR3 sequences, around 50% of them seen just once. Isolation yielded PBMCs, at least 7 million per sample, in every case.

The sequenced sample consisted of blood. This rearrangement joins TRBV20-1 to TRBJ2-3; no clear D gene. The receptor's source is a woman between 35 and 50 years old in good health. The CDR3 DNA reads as TGCAGTGCTAGAGATCTGAGTTTATCCTCCGGTACGCAGTATTTT. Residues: CSARDLSLSSGTQYF.